This is a list of T cell receptor beta chains from one sample in a study of T cell responses to AZD1222 COVID-19 vaccine. Produced via immunoSEQ multiplex PCR; TCRdb's table is partial and in-frame only. The sample lists 200,000 to 300,000 clones, over 85% occurring once. The sequenced sample was peripheral blood, obtained on day 0 of AZD1222 vaccination. The receptor source for this set is an adult in good health. Each CDR3 is given with its conserved first and last residue. The D gene is left open where the match is weak. Some rows mark clone size as missing; the rest say once, few, many or name a class of expanded clone.

TGTGCCAGCTCCCAGCCCCGCGAGGACACAGATACGCAGTATTTT CASSQPREDTDTQYF TRBV2 - TRBJ2-3 -
TGTGCCAGCAGGTCCGGGGAACTTTACGAGCAGTACTTC CASRSGELYEQYF TRBV2 - TRBJ2-7 -
TGTGCCAGCAGCTTAGCGGGTAGCGGACACAATGAGCAGTTCTTC CASSLAGSGHNEQFF TRBV7-9 once TRBJ2-1 -
TGTGCCAGCAGTGATGGGACTAGCGGGGGCCACCAAGAGACCCAGTACTTC CASSDGTSGGHQETQYF TRBV6-1 - TRBJ2-5 TRBD2
TGTGCCAGCAGTCCGCTAGTATCTGAAGCTTTCTTT CASSPLVSEAFF TRBV12-3/TRBV12-4 once TRBJ1-1 -
TGTGCCAGCACTCCTCATGGGCTAGCGGGAACCTCTGGGGCCAACGTCCTGACTTTC CASTPHGLAGTSGANVLTF TRBV27 - TRBJ2-6 TRBD2
TGTGCCAGCAGAGCCGCCGGCGGGAGCTCCTACAATGAGCAGTTCTTC CASRAAGGSSYNEQFF TRBV2 - TRBJ2-1 TRBD2
TGTGCCAGCAGCCCCCTGGGGGTTGCGAACACTGAAGCTTTCTTT CASSPLGVANTEAFF TRBV7-3 - TRBJ1-1 -
TGTGCCAGCAGTGAAAGGACCTACTTTTCCGAGCAGTACTTC CASSERTYFSEQYF TRBV2 few TRBJ2-7 -
TGTGCCACCAGTGAGCGAAGCAGGGCCCAGGGAAAACTGTTTTTT CATSERSRAQGKLFF TRBV24-1 - TRBJ1-4 -
TGCGCCAGCAGCCCCCCGGTCGGGGCTACCGGGGAGCTGTTTTTT CASSPPVGATGELFF TRBV5-1 - TRBJ2-2 -
TGCGCCAGCAGCTGGGGACAGGGGCGGGAGACCCAGTACTTC CASSWGQGRETQYF TRBV5-1 few TRBJ2-5 TRBD1
TGTGCCAGCAGTTACTCTCCGGGGGGGGGCCACGAGCAGTACTTC CASSYSPGGGHEQYF TRBV6-2/TRBV6-3 once TRBJ2-7 TRBD2
TGTGCCAGCTCACCACCCTCTCACAGGGGCAAAGATGGCTACACCTTC CASSPPSHRGKDGYTF TRBV18 - TRBJ1-2 TRBD1
TGTGCCAGCAGCTTGACAGGGAATCAGCCCCAGCATTTT CASSLTGNQPQHF TRBV7-2 - TRBJ1-5 TRBD1
TGTGCCAGCAGGGCCGCCGCGGGACAGGGGACCTTCGCTTTCTTT CASRAAAGQGTFAFF TRBV2 - TRBJ1-1 TRBD1
TGTGCCAGTAGTATCGGACACATAGGCCTTTACGAGCAGTACTTC CASSIGHIGLYEQYF TRBV19 - TRBJ2-7 -
TGTGCCAGCAGCTTAGGCATCGACAGTCCTCAGCAGTTCTTC CASSLGIDSPQQFF TRBV11-3 - TRBJ2-1 -
TGTGCCAGCAGCTTAACGGGGGTCGGGACAGGGGACCACTTTTATAGCAATCAGCCCCAGCATTTT CASSLTGVGTGDHFYSNQPQHF TRBV7-3 - TRBJ1-5 TRBD1
TGCGCCAGCAGCAGCGGGAGCACAGATACGCAGTATTTT CASSSGSTDTQYF TRBV5-1 - TRBJ2-3 -